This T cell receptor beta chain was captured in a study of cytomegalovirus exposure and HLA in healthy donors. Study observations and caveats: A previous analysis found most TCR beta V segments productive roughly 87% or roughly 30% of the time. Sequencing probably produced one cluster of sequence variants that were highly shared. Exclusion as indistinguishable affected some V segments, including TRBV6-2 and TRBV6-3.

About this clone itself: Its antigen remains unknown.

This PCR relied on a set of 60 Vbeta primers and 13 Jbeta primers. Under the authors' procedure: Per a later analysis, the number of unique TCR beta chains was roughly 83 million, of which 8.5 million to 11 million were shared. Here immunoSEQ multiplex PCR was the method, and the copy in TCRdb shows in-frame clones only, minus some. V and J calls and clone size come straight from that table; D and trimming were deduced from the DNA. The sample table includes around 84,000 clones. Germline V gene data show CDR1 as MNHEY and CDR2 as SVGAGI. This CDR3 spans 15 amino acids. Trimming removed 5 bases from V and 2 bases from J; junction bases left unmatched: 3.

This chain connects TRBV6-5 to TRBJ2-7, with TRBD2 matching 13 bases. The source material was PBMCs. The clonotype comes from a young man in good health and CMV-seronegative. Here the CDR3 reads CASSPGTSGTYEQYF. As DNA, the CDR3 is TGTGCCAGCAGTCCCGGGACTAGCGGGACCTACGAGCAGTACTTC.